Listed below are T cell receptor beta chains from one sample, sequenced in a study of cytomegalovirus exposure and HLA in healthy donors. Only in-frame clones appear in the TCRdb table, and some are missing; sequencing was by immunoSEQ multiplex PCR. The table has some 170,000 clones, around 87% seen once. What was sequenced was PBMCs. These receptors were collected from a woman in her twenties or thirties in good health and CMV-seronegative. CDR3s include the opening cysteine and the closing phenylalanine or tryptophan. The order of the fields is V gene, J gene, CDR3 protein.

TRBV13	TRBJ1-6	CASSQQKKTDSSYNSPLHF
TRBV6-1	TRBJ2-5	CASSVERGALGETQYF
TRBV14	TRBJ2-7	CASSQTSGGAYEQYF
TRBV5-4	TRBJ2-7	CASSLSRSYEQYF
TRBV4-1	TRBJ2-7	CASSQDWIGGAGEQYF
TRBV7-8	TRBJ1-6	CASSLARTGRDSPLHF
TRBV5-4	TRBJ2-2	CASSLAGGVNTGELFF
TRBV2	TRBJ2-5	CASSEESGGVGETQYF
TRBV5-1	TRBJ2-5	CASSLFLGETQYF
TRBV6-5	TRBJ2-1	CASSTPGAMNQQFF
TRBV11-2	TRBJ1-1	CASSSTGGPGTEAFF
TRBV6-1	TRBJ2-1	CASEARDRGSNEQFF
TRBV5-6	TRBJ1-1	CASSLNRVNRDRENTEAFF
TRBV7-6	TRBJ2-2	CASSSGTGRTGELFF
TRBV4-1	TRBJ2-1	CASSQVKAGLPYNEQFF
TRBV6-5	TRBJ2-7	CASSYSSGGAYEQYF
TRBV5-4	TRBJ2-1	CASSSSGTSVYEQFF
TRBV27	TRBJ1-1	CATKTGVGAEAFF
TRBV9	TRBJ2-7	CASSVVSGALYEQYF
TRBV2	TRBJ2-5	CASSRTGIQETQYF
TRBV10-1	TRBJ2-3	CASSALGRDTQYF
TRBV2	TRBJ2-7	CASSEWNSKDREGEQYF
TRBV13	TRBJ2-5	CASSISFETTQETQYF
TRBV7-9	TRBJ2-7	CASSPETPPGEQYF
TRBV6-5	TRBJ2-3	CASSTGTDTQYF
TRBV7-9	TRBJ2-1	CASSLSAGSYNEQFF
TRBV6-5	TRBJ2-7	CASSYADRANYEQYF
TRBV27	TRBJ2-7	CASGPGDSYEQYF
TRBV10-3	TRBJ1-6	CATKTSSGGSYNSPLHF
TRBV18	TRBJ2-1	CASSQSGLGLYNEQFF
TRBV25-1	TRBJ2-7	CASTGQGHEQYF
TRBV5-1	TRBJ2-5	CASSLVGERETQYF
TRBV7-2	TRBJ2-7	CASSFITSGGGFGSYEQYF
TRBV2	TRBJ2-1	CASLRSQGAGEQFF
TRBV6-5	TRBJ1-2	CASSYGVGAIYGYTF
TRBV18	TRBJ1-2	CASSAGTGDYGYTF
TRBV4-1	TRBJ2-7	CASSQGVPGNEQYF
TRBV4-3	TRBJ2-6	CASSQDSFGSGANVLTF
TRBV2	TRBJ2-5	CASRELAGGVQETQYF
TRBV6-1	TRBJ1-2	CASRGTGVGYTF
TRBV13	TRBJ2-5	CASSSWGGEETQYF
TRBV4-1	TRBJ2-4	CASSQRDQGAYKNIQYF
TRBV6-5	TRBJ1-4	CASRRQGIEKLFF
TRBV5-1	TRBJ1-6	CASSYLGGKASRFSGSPLHF
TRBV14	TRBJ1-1	CASSQNFGRQGGTEAFF
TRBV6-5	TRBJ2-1	CASSWTGAYNEQFF
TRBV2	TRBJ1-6	CASGLEDSSYNSPLHF
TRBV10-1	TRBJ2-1	CASSGDRGNNEQFF
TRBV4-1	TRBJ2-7	CASSRDRGYEQYF
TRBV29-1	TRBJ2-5	CSVEDRVGETQYF
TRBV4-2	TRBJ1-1	CASSQVKGATEAFF
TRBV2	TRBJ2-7	CASSSDRGGEQYF
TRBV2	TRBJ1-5	CASSLDGTGDGQPQHF
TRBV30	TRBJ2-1	CAWSYSTNEQFF
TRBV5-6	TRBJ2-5	CASRQPGTKQETQYF